Listed here is a single T cell receptor beta chain. Antigen: not known. Specified time point: blood 2 weeks post-SBRT. Treatment meaning: 15 Gy SBRT to primary tumor, nephrectomy 4 weeks later. Here immunoSEQ multiplex PCR was the method, and the copy in TCRdb shows in-frame clones only, minus some. The data hold over 60,000 clones, with around 86% observed a single time. The sample is drawn from a study of radiation and T cells in renal cell carcinoma. Whole-study findings and limits: From baseline, blood top tumor clonotypes peaked at 2 weeks post-radiation.

Here the sequenced sample was blood, taken from a patient whose treatment included radiotherapy and nephrectomy. This sequence originates from a woman between 50 and 59 years old with renal cell carcinoma.

CDR3 in DNA: TGTGCCAGCAGCTTGGTGGGGATGAGCTCCTATAATTCACCCCTCCACTTT. Translating gives CASSLVGMSSYNSPLHF. The chain joins TRBV5-8 to TRBJ1-6; D gene ambiguous. Trimming took off 0 bases at V and 0 bases at J, with 10 bases between the two ends. Germline CDR1 reads SGHTS; CDR2 reads YDEGEE. The CDR3 length is 17 residues. Full variable domain (remainder filled in from reference TRBV5-8 and TRBJ1-6): EAGVTQSPTHLIKTRGQQATLRCSPISGHTSVYWYQQALGLGLQFLLWYDEGEERNRGNFPPRFSGRQFPNYSSELNVNALELEDSALYLCASSLVGMSSYNSPLHFGNGTRLTVT.